This passage covers 26 T cell receptor beta chains from one sample sequenced in a study of cytomegalovirus exposure and HLA in healthy donors. The PCR had 60 Vbeta and 13 Jbeta primers. TCRdb's copy holds only in-frame clones and misses some; the assay was immunoSEQ multiplex PCR. This sample has around 100,000 clones, with over 65% found just once. The specimen sequenced was PBMCs. The receptors derive from a female donor in good health and CMV-seropositive.

The sample holds a few counts of this clone. The gene calls are TRBV28 and TRBJ1-5; D is possibly TRBD1 (5 bases). This CDR3 has 13 residues. V was trimmed by 6 bases and J by 6 bases, leaving 12 bases between them. Germline lookup yields CDR1 MDHEN and CDR2 SYDVKM. The CDR3 DNA reads as TGTGCCAGCAGGTCCCAGGGTCGTCAGCCCCAGCATTTT. Translation: CASRSQGRQPQHF.

The rearrangement uses TRBV5-4 and TRBJ2-3; no definite D call. Trimming pared 2 bases from V and 3 bases from J, leaving 13 bases between. CDR3 length: 15 amino acids. Germline V gene sequence: CDR1 SGHNT, CDR2 YYREEE (reference sequence). The CDR3 nucleotides are TGTGCCAGCAGCTTTGGGCAGCCAGAAACAGATACGCAGTATTTT. This codes for CASSFGQPETDTQYF.

This chain connects TRBV14 to TRBJ1-1; possibly TRBD1 for D (5 bases). Looked up from germline, CDR1 is SGHDN and CDR2 is FVKESK. The CDR3 runs to 17 residues. Trimming pared 4 bases from V and 6 bases from J, leaving 24 bases between. The CDR3 nucleotides read TGTGCCAGCAGCCGTATAAGAGGGGCAGGGAGGTTCGCTGAAGCTTTCTTT. This sequence encodes CASSRIRGAGRFAEAFF.

This rearrangement joins TRBV18 to TRBJ1-1, with D perhaps matching TRBD1 (6 bases). The germline V gene encodes CDR1 KGHSH and CDR2 LQKENI. The CDR3 extends over 15 amino acids. V lost 1 base to trimming and J lost 1 base, with 10 bases between them. The CDR3: CASSPRQEPNTEAFF. CDR3 sequence (DNA): TGTGCCAGCTCACCACGACAGGAACCGAACACTGAAGCTTTCTTT.

The chain has TRBV5-1 and TRBJ2-5; the D is unclear. With 0 bases removed from V and 5 bases from J, the gap between germline ends came to 11 bases. CDR1 and CDR2 (germline): SGHRS, YFSETQ. The CDR3 sequence is 14 residues long. The DNA for the CDR3 is TGCGCCAGCAGCTTGGACGACACAGTGGAGACCCAGTACTTC. It specifies CASSLDDTVETQYF. Together with reference TRBV5-1 and TRBJ2-5, the CDR3 gives the full variable domain: KAGVTQTPRYLIKTRGQQVTLSCSPISGHRSVSWYQQTPGQGLQFLFEYFSETQRNKGNFPGRFSGRQFSNSRSEMNVSTLELGDSALYLCASSLDDTVETQYFGPGTRLLVL.

This sequence joins TRBV5-1 and TRBJ2-2, with 11 bases fitting TRBD2. The CDR3 has 17 residues. Germline V gives CDR1 SGHRS, CDR2 YFSETQ. With V trimmed by 3 bases and J by 6 bases, 10 bases remained unmatched. The CDR3 protein is CASSSMTSTSGAGELFF. CDR3 in DNA: TGCGCCAGCAGCTCCATGACCTCGACTAGCGGGGCCGGGGAGCTGTTTTTT.

The chain joins TRBV6-1 to TRBJ2-3; 7 bases map to TRBD2. V lost 3 bases and J lost 4; bases outside the gene matches: 7. Germline V gives CDR1 MNHNS, CDR2 SASEGT. The CDR3 length is 15 residues. The CDR3 spells CASSEMRGRSDTQYF. Written as DNA, the CDR3 is TGTGCCAGCAGTGAGATGCGGGGGAGGTCAGATACGCAGTATTTT.

The V call is TRBV6-6, the J call TRBJ1-2, with 10 positions matching TRBD1. The CDR3 has 15 amino acids. With 6 bases clipped from V and 7 bases from J, the junction kept 11 bases outside the gene matches. Germline V gene lookup returns CDR1 MNHNY and CDR2 SVGAGI (reference sequence). CDR3 region: CASRPTGGMAIGYTF. The CDR3 nucleotides read TGTGCCAGCAGACCGACAGGGGGCATGGCTATTGGCTACACCTTC.

This chain connects TRBV4-1 to TRBJ1-3; 9 nucleotides align to TRBD1. CDR3 size: 17 residues. Germline V gives CDR1 MGHRA, CDR2 YSYEKL. After removal of 5 bases from V and 1 base from J, the junction contained 9 bases not matched to a gene. The CDR3 nucleotides read TGCGCCAGCAGCTCTGGGACAGGGATATCGTCTGGAAACACCATATATTTT. The encoded protein is CASSSGTGISSGNTIYF.

The sample holds one count of this clone. The chain couples TRBV9 to TRBJ2-5; no reliable D call. V dropped 0 bases and J dropped 6 bases, with 15 bases sitting between them. This CDR3 has 15 amino acids. The germline V gene encodes CDR1 SGDLS and CDR2 YYNGEE. Here the CDR3 DNA reads TGTGCCAGCAGCGTAGATTCCGGGTCCTATCAGACCCAGTACTTC. It translates to CASSVDSGSYQTQYF.

V gene TRBV15 combines with J gene TRBJ1-5; no definite D call. This CDR3 has 12 residues. Trimming took 3 bases from V and 3 from J, leaving 3 bases between them. CDR1 LNHNV and CDR2 YYDKDF come from the germline V gene (reference sequence). The CDR3 sequence is CATSSFNQPQHF. The DNA of the CDR3 is TGTGCCACCAGCAGCTTCAATCAGCCCCAGCATTTT.

The chain recombines TRBV10-3 with TRBJ1-3; TRBD1 matches at 9 bases. J was trimmed by 4 bases and V by 5 bases; bases with no gene match: 9. The germline V gene encodes CDR1 ENHRY and CDR2 SYGVKD. CDR3 length: 16 amino acids. The DNA for the CDR3 is TGTGCCATCAGTAAGGACAGGGGAGCAGGCGGAAACACCATATATTTT. Its protein product is CAISKDRGAGGNTIYF.

The chain links TRBV9 to TRBJ2-6; possible D gene TRBD1, 6 bases. From germline, CDR1 is SGDLS and CDR2 YYNGEE. The CDR3 is 16 amino acids. V shed 3 bases and J shed 2 bases, with 12 bases lying between them. The CDR3 DNA reads TGTGCCAGCAGCGATACTCCAGGGGCTGGGGCCAACGTCCTGACTTTC. Its translation is CASSDTPGAGANVLTF.

This chain links TRBV13 with TRBJ2-1; 8 bases are shared with TRBD1. J gave up 7 bases and V 5 bases, and 7 bases lay outside the gene matches. CDR3 length: 14 amino acids. Germline V lookup: CDR1 PRHDT, CDR2 FYEKMQ (reference sequence). CDR3 sequence: CASSHRQGKNEQFF. CDR3 DNA sequence: TGTGCCAGCAGCCACCGACAGGGGAAAAATGAGCAGTTCTTC.

This clone has a handful of counts. The V call is TRBV6-1, the J call TRBJ2-3; 13 nucleotides line up with TRBD2. Germline CDR1 and CDR2: MNHNS and SASEGT. The J segment lost 4 bases and the V segment lost 6 bases, leaving 4 bases of the junction unmatched. This CDR3 is built from 15 residues. The DNA of the CDR3 is TGTGCCAGCAGCCCTGGGACTAGCGGGGCAGATACGCAGTATTTT. Translation: CASSPGTSGADTQYF.

Only a few counts were recorded for this clone. One junction end does not reproduce the germline sequence, and a read error may be involved. The chain combines TRBV7-9 with TRBJ2-1; TRBD1 aligns across 9 bases. Germline V lookup: CDR1 SEHNR, CDR2 FQNEAQ (reference sequence). CDR3 length equals 11 residues. Written as DNA, the CDR3 is TGTTCCAGCAGCCTACAGGGGGCGAAGTTCTTC. Translation: CSSSLQGAKFF.

The rearrangement uses TRBV9 and TRBJ1-1; 7 bases fit TRBD1. Germline CDR1 and CDR2: SGDLS and YYNGEE. The CDR3 loop spans 15 amino acids. V shed 3 bases and J 5 bases; nucleotides not matched to a gene: 10. CDR3 sequence: CASSERDRERTEAFF. CDR3 in DNA: TGTGCCAGCAGCGAGAGAGACAGGGAAAGGACTGAAGCTTTCTTT. The full variable domain, its missing parts supplied by reference TRBV9 and TRBJ1-1, is DSGVTQTPKHLITATGQRVTLRCSPRSGDLSVYWYQQSLDQGLQFLIQYYNGEERAKGNILERFSAQQFPDLHSELNLSSLELGDSALYFCASSERDRERTEAFFGQGTRLTVV.

The chain has TRBV2 and TRBJ2-5; a weak D match, TRBD1 (6 bases). Germline CDR1 reads SNHLY; CDR2 reads FYNNEI. There are 14 residues in the CDR3. V was clipped by 10 bases and J by 2 bases, with 17 bases between them. DNA of the CDR3: TGTGCCAATCCCCGGGACAATGGGCAAGAGACCCAGTACTTC. Its translation: CANPRDNGQETQYF.

The J gene is TRBJ1-1, the V gene TRBV27; D uncertain. Trimming took 8 bases from V and 5 from J, leaving 18 bases between them. Per the germline V gene, CDR1 is MNHEY and CDR2 is SMNVEV (reference sequence). The CDR3 loop spans 14 amino acids. Here the CDR3 reads CASVESPPRTEAFF. Here the CDR3 DNA reads TGTGCCAGCGTAGAGTCCCCCCCGAGGACTGAAGCTTTCTTT.

In this sample, this clone turned up a few times. The gene calls are TRBV5-1 and TRBJ2-1; 7 nucleotides agree with TRBD2. From germline, CDR1 is SGHRS and CDR2 YFSETQ. This CDR3 spans 14 amino acids. Trimming at V came to 3 bases and at J to 7 bases, leaving 7 bases not matched to a gene. The CDR3 sequence is CASSWAGAGNEQFF. CDR3 sequence (DNA): TGCGCCAGCAGCTGGGCGGGAGCTGGGAATGAGCAGTTCTTC.

This chain joins TRBV6-1 and TRBJ2-1, with TRBD1 matching over 7 bases. Losses at the gene ends were 7 bases for V and 6 bases for J; bases not matched to a gene: 12. This CDR3 has 15 amino acids. Germline V lookup: CDR1 MNHNS, CDR2 SASEGT. The CDR3 bases are TGTGCCAGCATTCTGGGACAGAGATTCGTCAATGAGCAGTTCTTC. Translation: CASILGQRFVNEQFF.

V usage is TRBV9 and J usage is TRBJ1-1; D uncertain. The CDR3 sequence is 11 residues long. CDR1 and CDR2 (germline): SGDLS, YYNGEE. V was trimmed by 7 bases and J by 8 bases, leaving 12 bases between them. The chain's CDR3 is CASYGRFEAFF. CDR3 bases: TGTGCCAGCTACGGCAGGTTCGAAGCTTTCTTT. Variable domain in full (rest from reference TRBV9 and TRBJ1-1): DSGVTQTPKHLITATGQRVTLRCSPRSGDLSVYWYQQSLDQGLQFLIQYYNGEERAKGNILERFSAQQFPDLHSELNLSSLELGDSALYFCASYGRFEAFFGQGTRLTVV.

This clone was detected once. V and J are TRBV19 and TRBJ2-6; D call uncertain. This CDR3 spans 14 amino acids. CDR1 is LNHDA and CDR2 is SQIVND in the germline V gene (reference sequence). V was trimmed by 7 bases and J by 0 bases, leaving 7 bases between them. Here the CDR3 reads CASTVNSGANVLTF. CDR3 in DNA: TGTGCCAGTACCGTAAACTCTGGGGCCAACGTCCTGACTTTC.

The V gene is TRBV19, the J gene TRBJ1-2; D gene uncertain. The germline V gene has CDR1 LNHDA and CDR2 SQIVND (reference sequence). CDR3 length equals 13 residues. Between the trimmed V and J ends, which lost 3 bases and 2 bases, there was a span of 7 bases. The CDR3 here is CASSIRYNYGYTF. CDR3 bases: TGTGCCAGTAGTATCCGCTACAACTATGGCTACACCTTC.

The chain couples TRBV5-4 to TRBJ1-1; D unclear. The germline V and J ends were trimmed by 0 bases and 0 bases, with 3 bases remaining between them. This CDR3 has 13 residues. Germline V lookup: CDR1 SGHNT, CDR2 YYREEE (reference sequence). The CDR3 protein is CASSLDMNTEAFF. The CDR3 coding sequence is TGTGCCAGCAGCTTGGACATGAACACTGAAGCTTTCTTT. Full variable domain (rest looked up from reference TRBV5-4 and TRBJ1-1): ETGVTQSPTHLIKTRGQQVTLRCSSQSGHNTVSWYQQALGQGPQFIFQYYREEENGRGNFPPRFSGLQFPNYSSELNVNALELDDSALYLCASSLDMNTEAFFGQGTRLTVV.

The chain combines TRBV19 with TRBJ2-3; D may be TRBD2 (5 bases). Germline CDR1 LNHDA, CDR2 SQIVND (reference sequence). Trimming took off 6 bases at V and 0 bases at J, with 13 bases between the two ends. This CDR3 region has 15 residues. The DNA of the CDR3 is TGTGCCAGTAGAATGGGAGAAGCAAGCACAGATACGCAGTATTTT. Translation gives CASRMGEASTDTQYF.